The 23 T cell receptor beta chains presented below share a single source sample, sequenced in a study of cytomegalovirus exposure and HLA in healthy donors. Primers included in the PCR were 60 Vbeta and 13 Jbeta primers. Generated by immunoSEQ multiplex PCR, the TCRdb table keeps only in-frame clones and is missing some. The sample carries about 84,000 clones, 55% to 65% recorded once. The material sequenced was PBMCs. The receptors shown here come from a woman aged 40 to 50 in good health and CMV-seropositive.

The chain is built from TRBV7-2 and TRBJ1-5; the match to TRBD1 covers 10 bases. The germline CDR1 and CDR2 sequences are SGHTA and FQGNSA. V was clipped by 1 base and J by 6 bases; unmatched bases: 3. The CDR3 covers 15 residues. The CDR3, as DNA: TGTGCCAGCAGCTTAGGCGGGACAGGGGTTCAGCCCCAGCATTTT. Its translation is CASSLGGTGVQPQHF.

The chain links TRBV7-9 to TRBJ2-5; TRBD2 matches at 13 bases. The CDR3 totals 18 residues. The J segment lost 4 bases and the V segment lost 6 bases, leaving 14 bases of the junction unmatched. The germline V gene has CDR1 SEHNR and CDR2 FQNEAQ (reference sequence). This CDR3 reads CASSAGTSGNPPRETQYF. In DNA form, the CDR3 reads TGTGCCAGCAGTGCCGGGACTAGCGGGAACCCACCTCGAGAGACCCAGTACTTC.

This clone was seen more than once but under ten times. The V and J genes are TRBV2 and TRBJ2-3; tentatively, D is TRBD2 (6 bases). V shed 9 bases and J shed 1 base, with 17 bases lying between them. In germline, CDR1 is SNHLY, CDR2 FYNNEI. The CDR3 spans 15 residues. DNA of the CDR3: TGTGCCAGTGGAGGATTTAGCGGTGGCACAGATACGCAGTATTTT. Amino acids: CASGGFSGGTDTQYF.

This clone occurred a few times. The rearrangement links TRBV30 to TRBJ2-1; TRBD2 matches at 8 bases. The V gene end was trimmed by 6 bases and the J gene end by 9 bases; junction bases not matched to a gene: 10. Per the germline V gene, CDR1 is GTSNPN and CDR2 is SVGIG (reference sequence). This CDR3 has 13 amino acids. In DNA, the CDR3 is TGTGCCTGCGGCCAGCGGGAGAGAGGTGAGCAGTTCTTC. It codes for CACGQRERGEQFF.

The CDR3 loop reads CASSPRGSTGELFF. Written as DNA, the CDR3 is TGTGCCAGCTCACCAAGGGGGAGCACCGGGGAGCTGTTTTTT. The rearrangement links TRBV18 to TRBJ2-2, with D possibly TRBD1 on 6 matching bases. Trimming left V 2 bases short and J 4 bases short, with 8 bases between. This CDR3 contains 14 residues. Per the germline V gene, CDR1 is KGHSH and CDR2 is LQKENI.

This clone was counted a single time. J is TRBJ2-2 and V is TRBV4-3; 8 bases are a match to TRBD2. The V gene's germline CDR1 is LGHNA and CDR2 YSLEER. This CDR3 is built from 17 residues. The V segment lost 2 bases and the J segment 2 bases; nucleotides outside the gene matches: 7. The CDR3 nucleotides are TGCGCCAGCAGCCAACTTTCAGGACTAGCAAACACCGGGGAGCTGTTTTTT. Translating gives CASSQLSGLANTGELFF.

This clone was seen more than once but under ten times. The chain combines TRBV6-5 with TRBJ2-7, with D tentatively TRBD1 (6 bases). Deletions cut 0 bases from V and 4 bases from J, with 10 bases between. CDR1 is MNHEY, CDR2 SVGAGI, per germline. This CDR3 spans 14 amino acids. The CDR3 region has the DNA TGTGCCAGCAGTTACTCCCAACAGGGATACGAGCAGTACTTC. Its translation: CASSYSQQGYEQYF.

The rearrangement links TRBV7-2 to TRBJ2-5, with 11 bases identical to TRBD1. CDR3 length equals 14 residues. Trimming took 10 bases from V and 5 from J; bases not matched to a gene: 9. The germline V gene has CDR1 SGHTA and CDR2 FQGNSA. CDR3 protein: CATKLDRGRETQYF. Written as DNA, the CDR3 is TGTGCCACAAAACTGGACAGGGGGCGGGAGACCCAGTACTTC.

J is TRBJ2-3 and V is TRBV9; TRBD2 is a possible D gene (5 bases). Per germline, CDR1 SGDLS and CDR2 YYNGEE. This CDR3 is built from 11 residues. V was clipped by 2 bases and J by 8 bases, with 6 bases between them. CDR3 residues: CASSVEGTQYF. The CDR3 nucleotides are TGTGCCAGCAGCGTCGAGGGTACGCAGTATTTT.

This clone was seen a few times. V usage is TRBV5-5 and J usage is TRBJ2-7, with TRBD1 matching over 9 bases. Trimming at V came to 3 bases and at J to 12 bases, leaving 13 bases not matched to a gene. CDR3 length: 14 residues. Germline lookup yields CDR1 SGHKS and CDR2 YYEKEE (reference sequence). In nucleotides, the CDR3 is TGTGCCAGCAGCTCGGGACAGGGCGTCGACCCGACGTACTTC. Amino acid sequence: CASSSGQGVDPTYF.

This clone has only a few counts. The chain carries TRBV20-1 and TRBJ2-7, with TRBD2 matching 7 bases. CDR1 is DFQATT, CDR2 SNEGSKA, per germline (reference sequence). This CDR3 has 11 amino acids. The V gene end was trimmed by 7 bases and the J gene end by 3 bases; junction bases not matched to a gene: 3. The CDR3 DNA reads TGCAGTGGGCGGGAGAGCTACGAGCAGTACTTC. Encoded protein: CSGRESYEQYF.

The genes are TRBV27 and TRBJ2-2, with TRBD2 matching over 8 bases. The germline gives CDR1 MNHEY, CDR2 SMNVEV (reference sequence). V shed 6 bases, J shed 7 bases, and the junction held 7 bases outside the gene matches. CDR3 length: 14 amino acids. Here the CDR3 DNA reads TGTGCCAGCAGCCAGATAGCGGGAAGCGGGGAGCTGTTTTTT. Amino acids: CASSQIAGSGELFF.

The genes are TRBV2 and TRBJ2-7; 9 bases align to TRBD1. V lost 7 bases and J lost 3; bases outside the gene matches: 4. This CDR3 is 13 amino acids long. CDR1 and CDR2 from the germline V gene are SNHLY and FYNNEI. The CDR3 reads CASKDRGYYEQYF. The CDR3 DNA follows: TGTGCCAGCAAGGACAGGGGATACTACGAGCAGTACTTC.

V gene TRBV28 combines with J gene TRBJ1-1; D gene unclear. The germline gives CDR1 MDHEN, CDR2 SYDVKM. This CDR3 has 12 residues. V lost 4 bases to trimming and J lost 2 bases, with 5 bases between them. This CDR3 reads CASSSTNTEAFF. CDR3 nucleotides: TGTGCCAGCAGTTCTACCAACACTGAAGCTTTCTTT.

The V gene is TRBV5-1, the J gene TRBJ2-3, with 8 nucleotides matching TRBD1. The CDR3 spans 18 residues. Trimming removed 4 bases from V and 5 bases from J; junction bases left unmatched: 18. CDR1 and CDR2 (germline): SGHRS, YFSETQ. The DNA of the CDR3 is TGCGCCAGCAGCCCGAGGGGGACAGGTCAGAGGTTGGGAGATACGCAGTATTTT. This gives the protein CASSPRGTGQRLGDTQYF.

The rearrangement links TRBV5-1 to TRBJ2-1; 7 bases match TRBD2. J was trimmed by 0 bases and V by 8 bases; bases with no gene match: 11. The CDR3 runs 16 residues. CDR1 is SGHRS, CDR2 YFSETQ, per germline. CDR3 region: CASRTVGGSSYNEQFF. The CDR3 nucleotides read TGCGCCAGTCGTACGGTGGGAGGGAGCTCCTACAATGAGCAGTTCTTC.

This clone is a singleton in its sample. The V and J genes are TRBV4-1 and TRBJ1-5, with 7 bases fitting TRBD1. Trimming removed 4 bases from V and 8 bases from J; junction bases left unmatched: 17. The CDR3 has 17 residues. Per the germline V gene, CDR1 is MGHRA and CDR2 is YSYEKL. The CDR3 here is CASSPLPVTGQLKPQHF. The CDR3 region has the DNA TGCGCCAGCAGCCCGTTACCCGTGACAGGGCAATTGAAGCCCCAGCATTTT.

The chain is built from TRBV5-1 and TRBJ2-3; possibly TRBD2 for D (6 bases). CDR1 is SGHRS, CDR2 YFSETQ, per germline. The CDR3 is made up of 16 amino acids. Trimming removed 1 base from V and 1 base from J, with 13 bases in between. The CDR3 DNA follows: TGCGCCAGCAGCTTGTTCTCCCCTAGCGGCACAGATACGCAGTATTTT. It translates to CASSLFSPSGTDTQYF. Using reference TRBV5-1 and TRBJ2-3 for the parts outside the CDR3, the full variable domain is KAGVTQTPRYLIKTRGQQVTLSCSPISGHRSVSWYQQTPGQGLQFLFEYFSETQRNKGNFPGRFSGRQFSNSRSEMNVSTLELGDSALYLCASSLFSPSGTDTQYFGPGTRLTVL.

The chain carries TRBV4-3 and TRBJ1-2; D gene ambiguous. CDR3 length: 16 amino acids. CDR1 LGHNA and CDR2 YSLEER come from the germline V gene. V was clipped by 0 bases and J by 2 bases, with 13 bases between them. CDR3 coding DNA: TGCGCCAGCAGCCAAGATCCAATCGGAGGAAACTATGGCTACACCTTC. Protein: CASSQDPIGGNYGYTF.

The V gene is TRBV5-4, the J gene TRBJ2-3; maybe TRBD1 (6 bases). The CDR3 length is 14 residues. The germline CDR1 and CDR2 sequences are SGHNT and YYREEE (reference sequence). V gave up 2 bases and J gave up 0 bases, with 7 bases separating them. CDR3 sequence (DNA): TGTGCCAGCAGCTTTCAGGGGAGCACAGATACGCAGTATTTT. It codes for CASSFQGSTDTQYF.

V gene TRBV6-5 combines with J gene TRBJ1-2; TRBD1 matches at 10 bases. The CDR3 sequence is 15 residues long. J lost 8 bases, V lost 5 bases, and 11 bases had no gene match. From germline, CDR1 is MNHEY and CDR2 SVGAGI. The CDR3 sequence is CASSPQTGTGVGYTF. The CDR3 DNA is TGTGCCAGCAGTCCTCAAACCGGGACAGGGGTCGGCTACACCTTC.

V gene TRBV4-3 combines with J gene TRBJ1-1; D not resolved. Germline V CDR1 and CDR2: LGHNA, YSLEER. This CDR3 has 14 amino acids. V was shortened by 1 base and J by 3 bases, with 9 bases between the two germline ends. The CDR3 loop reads CASSQGSVDTEAFF. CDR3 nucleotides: TGCGCCAGCAGCCAAGGGTCGGTGGACACTGAAGCTTTCTTT.

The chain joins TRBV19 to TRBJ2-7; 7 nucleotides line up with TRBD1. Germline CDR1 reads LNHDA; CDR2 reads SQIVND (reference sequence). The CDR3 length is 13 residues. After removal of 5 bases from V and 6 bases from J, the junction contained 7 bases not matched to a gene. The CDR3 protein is CASSGQVVGEQYF. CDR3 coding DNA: TGTGCCAGTAGTGGACAGGTGGTGGGCGAGCAGTACTTC.